These T cell receptor beta chains were read from a single sample in a study of blood T cell repertoires in COVID-19. Clones were read by immunoSEQ multiplex PCR, and TCRdb kept only the in-frame ones, dropping some. The sample shows approximately 150,000 clones, around four fifths of them seen only once. Sequencing used peripheral blood. Receptors were obtained from an elderly woman with COVID-19, enrolled during active disease. CDR3s include the opening cysteine and the closing phenylalanine or tryptophan. The D gene is left open where the match is weak. The size of a clone is reported for some rows only, either as once, few or many, or as a class for expanded clones.

V gene	clone size	D gene	J gene	CDR3 DNA	CDR3 protein
TRBV25-1	few	TRBD1	TRBJ1-1	TGTGCCAGCAGTGACGTATCAGGGGGGAACACTGAAGCTTTCTTT	CASSDVSGGNTEAFF
TRBV6-5	NA	NA	TRBJ1-1	TGTGCCAGCGGACACAGGGCCGCAGCTTTCTTT	CASGHRAAAFF
TRBV19	NA	NA	TRBJ1-2	TGTGCCAGTAGTATACAGGATGCCCTCTACACCTTC	CASSIQDALYTF
TRBV7-9	NA	NA	TRBJ2-3	TGTGCCACCCCCGGGGGAGCGAGGAGCACAGATACGCAGTATTTT	CATPGGARSTDTQYF
TRBV7-2	NA	TRBD1	TRBJ1-2	TGTGCCAGCAGCCCTAGACAGGGGGGCTATGGCTACACCTTC	CASSPRQGGYGYTF
TRBV5-6	NA	NA	TRBJ2-7	TGTGCCAGCAGCACAGCTCAGGTTGAGCAGTACTTC	CASSTAQVEQYF
TRBV7-9	NA	NA	TRBJ1-5	TGTGCCAGCAGCCCCCTGGGGGGTAGCAATCAGCCCCAGCATTTT	CASSPLGGSNQPQHF
TRBV3-1/TRBV3-2	NA	NA	TRBJ1-1	TGTGCCAGCAGCACCACCGGGGAGACTGAAGCTTTCTTT	CASSTTGETEAFF
TRBV5-6	NA	NA	TRBJ2-1	TGTGCCAGCAGCTTGGCTTCTGAGCAGTTCTTC	CASSLASEQFF
TRBV9	NA	TRBD1	TRBJ1-6	TGTGCCAGCAGCGCCCGACAGGGGGTTTTGGGTTCACCCCTCCACTTT	CASSARQGVLGSPLHF
TRBV28	NA	TRBD2	TRBJ2-2	TGTGCCAGCAGTTTTTGGCTAGCGGGAGTCACCGGGGAGCTGTTTTTT	CASSFWLAGVTGELFF
TRBV6-1	NA	NA	TRBJ1-5	TGTGCCAGCAGTGGGCTTATACAGGGTGGCGGCAATCAGCCCCAGCATTTT	CASSGLIQGGGNQPQHF
TRBV10-3	NA	NA	TRBJ1-2	TGTGCCATCAGTGAATTCTCAGCGAGTGGCTACACCTTC	CAISEFSASGYTF
TRBV25-1	once	NA	TRBJ1-2	TGTGCCAGCAGTGGCGCAGGGCACTATGGCTACACCTTC	CASSGAGHYGYTF
TRBV3-1/TRBV3-2	NA	TRBD1	TRBJ1-6	TGTGCCAGCAGCCAAGCGACAGGGTTTAGTTCACCCCTCCACTTT	CASSQATGFSSPLHF
TRBV24-1	NA	NA	TRBJ2-3	TGTGCCACCAGTGATTTAAGAGACAGAGATACGCAGTATTTT	CATSDLRDRDTQYF
TRBV5-1	NA	NA	TRBJ2-2	TGCGCCAGCAGCTTTGAGGGCGGGGAGCTGTTTTTT	CASSFEGGELFF
TRBV19	once	TRBD1	TRBJ1-2	TGTGCCAGCATGACAGGGGGTCCCTATGGCTACACCTTC	CASMTGGPYGYTF
TRBV19	NA	NA	TRBJ1-5	TGTGCCAGTAGTATACAGGGGTCGGATAATCAGCCCCAGCATTTT	CASSIQGSDNQPQHF
TRBV4-1	NA	TRBD2	TRBJ2-1	TGCGCCAGCAGCCATCAGACTAGCGGAAACTCCTACAATGAGCAGTTCTTC	CASSHQTSGNSYNEQFF
TRBV7-2	few	NA	TRBJ2-5	TGTGCCAGCAGCTTGGAGGGACGGAAGACCCAGTACTTC	CASSLEGRKTQYF
TRBV28	NA	TRBD1	TRBJ1-5	TGTGCCAGCACCGGGACAGGGACTCAGCCCCAGCATTTT	CASTGTGTQPQHF
TRBV5-1	NA	NA	TRBJ2-7	TGCGCCAGCAACGCCGAGTCCGTCGATCGCGAGCAGTACTTC	CASNAESVDREQYF
TRBV20-1	NA	NA	TRBJ2-7	TGCAGTGCTAGTGACCGCGGATTGGCCTACGAGCAGTACTTC	CSASDRGLAYEQYF
TRBV19	NA	TRBD2	TRBJ2-4	TGTGCCAGTAGTATACTTAGCGGGAGGGCCGTTAACATTCAGTACTTC	CASSILSGRAVNIQYF
TRBV7-9	NA	NA	TRBJ1-1	TGTGCCAGCAGCTTAGATGGGGGAGGATACATGAACACTGAAGCTTTCTTT	CASSLDGGGYMNTEAFF
TRBV6-1	once	NA	TRBJ1-1	TGTGCCAGCAGTGAAGCCGGGACAATCACTGAAGCTTTCTTT	CASSEAGTITEAFF
TRBV5-1	few	TRBD1	TRBJ1-1	TGCGCCAGCACGAGGACAGGGAGGACTGAAGCTTTCTTT	CASTRTGRTEAFF
TRBV19	NA	NA	TRBJ1-6	TGTGCCAGTAGAGACACCTGGAATTCACCCCTCCACTTT	CASRDTWNSPLHF
TRBV2	NA	TRBD2	TRBJ2-7	TGTGCCAGCGGGGGGGGTTGGGTGAAAGGATACGAGCAGTACTTC	CASGGGWVKGYEQYF
TRBV3-1/TRBV3-2	NA	TRBD2	TRBJ2-2	TGTGCCAGCAGCCATGGGACTAGCGGGATTACCGGGGAGCTGTTTTTT	CASSHGTSGITGELFF
TRBV10-3	once	NA	TRBJ1-1	TGTGCCATCAGACGACAGGCCCTGAACACTGAAGCTTTCTTT	CAIRRQALNTEAFF
TRBV11-2	few	NA	TRBJ2-3	TGTGCCAGCAGCTTAGCGGGATGGGCCACAGATACGCAGTATTTT	CASSLAGWATDTQYF
TRBV6-4	NA	NA	TRBJ2-3	TGTGCCAGCAGTGACAGGGGACAAACGCAGTATTTT	CASSDRGQTQYF
TRBV7-9	NA	TRBD2	TRBJ2-7	TGTGCCAGCAGCTTAGTCACTAGCGGGAGGTACGAGCAGTACTTC	CASSLVTSGRYEQYF
TRBV3-1/TRBV3-2	NA	NA	TRBJ1-3	TGTGCCAGCAGCGATACGAGCTCTGGAAACACCATATATTTT	CASSDTSSGNTIYF
TRBV6-1	NA	NA	TRBJ1-2	TGTGCCAGCAGTGAACTAGGGGGTAACTATGGCTACACCTTC	CASSELGGNYGYTF